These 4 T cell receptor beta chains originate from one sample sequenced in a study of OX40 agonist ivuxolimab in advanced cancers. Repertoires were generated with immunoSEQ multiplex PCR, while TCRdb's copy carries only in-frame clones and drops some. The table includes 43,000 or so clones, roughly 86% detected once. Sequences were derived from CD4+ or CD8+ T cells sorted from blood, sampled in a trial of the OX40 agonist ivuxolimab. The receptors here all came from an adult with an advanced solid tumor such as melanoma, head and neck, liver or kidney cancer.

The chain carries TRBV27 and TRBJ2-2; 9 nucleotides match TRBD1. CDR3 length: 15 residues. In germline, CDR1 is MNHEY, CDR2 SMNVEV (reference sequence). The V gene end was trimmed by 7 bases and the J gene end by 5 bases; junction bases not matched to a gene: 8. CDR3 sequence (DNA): TGTGCCAGCAAGATCGACAGGGGGATTACCGGGGAGCTGTTTTTT. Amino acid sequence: CASKIDRGITGELFF.

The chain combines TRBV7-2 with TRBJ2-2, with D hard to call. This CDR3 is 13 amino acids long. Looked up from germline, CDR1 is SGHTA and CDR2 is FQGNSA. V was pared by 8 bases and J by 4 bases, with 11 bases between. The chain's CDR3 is CASPTYLTGELFF. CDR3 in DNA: TGTGCCAGCCCGACCTATCTCACCGGGGAGCTGTTTTTT.

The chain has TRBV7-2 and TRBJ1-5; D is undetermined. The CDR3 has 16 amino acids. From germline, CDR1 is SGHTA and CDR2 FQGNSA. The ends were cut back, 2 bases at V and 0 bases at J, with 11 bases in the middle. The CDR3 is CASSLTTYYSNQPQHF. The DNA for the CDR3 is TGTGCCAGCAGCTTAACGACATATTATAGCAATCAGCCCCAGCATTTT.

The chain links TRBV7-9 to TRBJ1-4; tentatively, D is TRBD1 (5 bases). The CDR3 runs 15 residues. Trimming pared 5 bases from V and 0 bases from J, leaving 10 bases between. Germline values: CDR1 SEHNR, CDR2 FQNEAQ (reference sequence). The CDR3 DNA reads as TGTGCCAGCAGCATGGACACCCCAACTAATGAAAAACTGTTTTTT. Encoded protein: CASSMDTPTNEKLFF.